This TCR beta chain was profiled in a study of HIV-infected patients and healthy controls. The CDR3 is made up of 13 amino acids. The V end was cut by 1 base, the J end by 2 bases, with 8 bases between. CDR1 is DFQATT and CDR2 is SNEGSKA in the germline V gene (reference sequence). TCRdb reanalysed the 5' RACE reads using MiXCR and keeps one entry per CDR3 protein. This table holds tens of thousands of distinct CDR3 sequences, about a sixth found once. V and J are TRBV20-1 and TRBJ2-5; D call uncertain. The sequenced sample consisted of CD4+ T cells from blood. The sequence was collected from a human donor in good health. The CDR3 nucleotides are TGCAGTGCTAGAGGCTCGCAGCAAGAGACCCAGTACTTC. This translates into CSARGSQQETQYF.